Shown below are 15 T cell receptor beta chains from a single sample sequenced in a study of blood T cell repertoires in COVID-19. Assay: immunoSEQ multiplex PCR; the TCRdb copy retains only in-frame clones and omits some. The data contain roughly 62,000 clones, 78% of them seen just once; the ten biggest clones take up 25%. What was sequenced was peripheral blood. The receptors stem from a human donor in a cohort sampled during active COVID-19.

The rearrangement uses TRBV6-5 and TRBJ2-3; 7 nucleotides line up with TRBD2. This CDR3 spans 14 amino acids. V shed 6 bases, J shed 3 bases, and the junction held 6 bases outside the gene matches. CDR1 and CDR2 (germline): MNHEY, SVGAGI. The CDR3 sequence: CASRAPGGTDTQYF. In DNA form, the CDR3 reads TGTGCCAGCAGAGCCCCGGGGGGAACAGATACGCAGTATTTT.

The chain carries TRBV27 and TRBJ2-2, with 10 bases lining up with TRBD1. V trimming: 8 bases; J trimming: 6 bases; junction bases outside the gene matches: 9. The CDR3 has 15 residues. Germline lookup yields CDR1 MNHEY and CDR2 SMNVEV (reference sequence). The DNA of the CDR3 is TGTGCCAGCCTTCCGGGACAGGGGAAGGCCGGGGAGCTGTTTTTT. Its translation is CASLPGQGKAGELFF.

The CDR3 sequence: CASHLAGKETQYF. CDR3 nucleotide sequence: TGTGCCAGCCACCTGGCAGGGAAAGAGACCCAGTACTTC. The chain recombines TRBV2 with TRBJ2-5, with D possibly being TRBD1 (5 bases). Trimming removed 8 bases from V and 3 bases from J, with 13 bases in between. The CDR3 covers 13 residues. Germline loops: CDR1 SNHLY, CDR2 FYNNEI. Filled out from reference TRBV2 and TRBJ2-5, the complete variable domain reads EPEVTQTPSHQVTQMGQEVILRCVPISNHLYFYWYRQILGQKVEFLVSFYNNEISEKSEIFDDQFSVERPDGSNFTLKIRSTKLEDSAMYFCASHLAGKETQYFGPGTRLLVL.

The rearrangement links TRBV5-5 to TRBJ1-6; D is possibly TRBD1 (6 bases). Trimming left V 0 bases short and J 7 bases short, with 14 bases between. Germline V gives CDR1 SGHKS, CDR2 YYEKEE (reference sequence). CDR3 length: 16 residues. The CDR3 sequence is CASSLGGGGQNSPLHF. The DNA for the CDR3 is TGTGCCAGCAGCTTGGGAGGTGGGGGCCAGAATTCACCCCTCCACTTT.

This chain joins TRBV10-3 and TRBJ1-5; 9 bases agree with TRBD1. This CDR3 is built from 15 residues. CDR1 and CDR2 from the germline V gene are ENHRY and SYGVKD. The ends lost 4 bases at V and 6 bases at J; junction bases unmatched: 7. This CDR3 reads CAISAGQGSGQPQHF. CDR3 sequence (DNA): TGTGCCATCAGTGCTGGACAGGGGTCCGGTCAGCCCCAGCATTTT.

The chain is built from TRBV6-6 and TRBJ1-1; 7 bases map to TRBD1. The CDR3 spans 14 residues. CDR1 and CDR2 from the germline V gene are MNHNY and SVGAGI (reference sequence). V gave up 4 bases and J gave up 1 base; unmatched junction bases: 3. CDR3 nucleotides: TGTGCCAGCAGTTCCAGGGGGAGGAACACTGAAGCTTTCTTT. This sequence encodes CASSSRGRNTEAFF.

V gene TRBV28 combines with J gene TRBJ2-1; D is unclear. Looked up from germline, CDR1 is MDHEN and CDR2 is SYDVKM. The CDR3 runs to 14 residues. V was shortened by 2 bases and J by 0 bases, with 5 bases between the two germline ends. CDR3 residues: CASSLSSSYNEQFF. CDR3 nucleotide sequence: TGTGCCAGCAGTTTAAGTAGCTCCTACAATGAGCAGTTCTTC.

The chain carries TRBV5-4 and TRBJ2-5; 11 bases are shared with TRBD2. CDR1 SGHNT and CDR2 YYREEE come from the germline V gene (reference sequence). The length of the CDR3 is 16 residues. With 4 bases clipped from V and 1 base from J, the junction kept 6 bases outside the gene matches. The CDR3: CASSRTSGSTQETQYF. In nucleotides, the CDR3 is TGTGCCAGCAGCCGCACTAGCGGGAGTACCCAAGAGACCCAGTACTTC.

In its sample, this clone was seen a few times. The rearrangement joins TRBV6-2 or TRBV6-3 to TRBJ2-7; D is possibly TRBD1 (5 bases). The V and J ends lost 4 bases and 5 bases respectively, with 15 bases between them. CDR1 is MNHEY, CDR2 SVGEGT, per germline. This CDR3 has 14 amino acids. DNA of the CDR3: TGTGCCAGCAGTTCCTGGCAGGGATCCGACGAGCAGTACTTC. It codes for CASSSWQGSDEQYF.

A remark on this clone: A much bigger clone sits one base away, suggesting this may be a read error. The chain links TRBV7-9 to TRBJ2-3, with 10 bases lining up with TRBD2. In germline, CDR1 is SEHNR, CDR2 FQNEAQ (reference sequence). The ends lost 3 bases at V and 0 bases at J; junction bases unmatched: 0. The length of the CDR3 is 15 residues. CDR3 sequence reads: CASSLTSGSTDTQYF. The CDR3 DNA reads TGTGCCAGCAGCTTGACTAGCGGGAGCACAGATACGCAGTATTTT.

V usage is TRBV28 and J usage is TRBJ2-4; tentative D call: TRBD1 (5 bases). CDR3 length: 14 amino acids. Germline lookup yields CDR1 MDHEN and CDR2 SYDVKM. V lost 7 bases and J lost 4, with 14 bases in between. The DNA for the CDR3 is TGTGCCAGCAACGAGTCAGGGCAGAAAAACATTCAGTACTTC. This gives the protein CASNESGQKNIQYF. The complete variable domain, with remaining parts taken from reference TRBV28 and TRBJ2-4, reads DVKVTQSSRYLVKRTGEKVFLECVQDMDHENMFWYRQDPGLGLRLIYFSYDVKMKEKGDIPEGYSVSREKKERFSLILESASTNQTSMYLCASNESGQKNIQYFGAGTRLSVL.

CDR3 in amino acids: CASSPWTFAGELFF. CDR3 DNA sequence: TGTGCCAGCAGCCCATGGACTTTCGCCGGGGAGCTGTTTTTT. The chain combines TRBV7-9 with TRBJ2-2; possibly TRBD2 for D (5 bases). V lost 5 bases, J lost 6 bases, and 13 bases lay in between. Germline lookup yields CDR1 SEHNR and CDR2 FQNEAQ (reference sequence). This CDR3 is built from 14 residues.

CDR3 nucleotide sequence: TGTGCCAGCACCTCGTCCAGGGCTGGCTACACCTTC. This translates into CASTSSRAGYTF. The rearrangement joins TRBV6-6 to TRBJ1-2; TRBD1 might be the D (5 bases). CDR1 and CDR2 (germline): MNHNY, SVGAGI (reference sequence). Trimming removed 7 bases from V and 7 bases from J, with 13 bases in between. The CDR3 has 12 amino acids.

The chain links TRBV7-2 to TRBJ1-5, with a weak D call TRBD1 (6 bases). The V and J ends lost 5 bases and 7 bases respectively, with 15 bases between them. Germline V CDR1 and CDR2: SGHTA, FQGNSA. The CDR3 length is 14 residues. DNA for the CDR3: TGTGCCAGCAGCGCCTCCCCAGGGGAACAGCCCCAGCATTTT. This encodes CASSASPGEQPQHF.

There are a few counts of this clone. The chain has TRBV18 and TRBJ2-7, with D unclear. The V and J ends lost 5 bases and 1 base respectively, with 9 bases between them. This CDR3 region has 13 residues. The germline V gene encodes CDR1 KGHSH and CDR2 LQKENI. The CDR3 loop reads CASSLLASYEQYF. The CDR3 bases are TGTGCCAGCTCATTACTTGCGTCCTACGAGCAGTACTTC.